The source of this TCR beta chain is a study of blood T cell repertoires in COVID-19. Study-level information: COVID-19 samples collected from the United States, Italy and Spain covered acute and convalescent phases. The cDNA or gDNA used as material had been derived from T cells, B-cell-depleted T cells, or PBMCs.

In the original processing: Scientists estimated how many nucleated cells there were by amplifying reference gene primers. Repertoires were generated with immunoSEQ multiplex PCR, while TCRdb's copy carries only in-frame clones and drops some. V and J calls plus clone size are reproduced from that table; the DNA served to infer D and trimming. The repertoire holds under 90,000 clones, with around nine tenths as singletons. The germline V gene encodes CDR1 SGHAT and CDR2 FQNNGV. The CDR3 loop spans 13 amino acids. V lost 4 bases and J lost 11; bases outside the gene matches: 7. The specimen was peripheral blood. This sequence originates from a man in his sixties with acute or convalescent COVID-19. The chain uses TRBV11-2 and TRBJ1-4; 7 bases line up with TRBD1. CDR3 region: CASSSGTVLKLFF. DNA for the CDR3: TGTGCCAGCAGCTCCGGGACAGTCTTGAAACTGTTTTTT.